The 27 T cell receptor beta chains below were found in one sample sequenced in a study of graft-versus-host responses after intestinal transplantation (dated by TCRdb to about 2021). The sample's time point, from its label and the paper: cells obtained before transplantation from donor or recipient. No cognate antigen is known for these TCRs. Libraries were constructed by the immunoSEQ multiplex PCR assay. The clones in this table, taken by TCRdb from immuneACCESS, are in-frame only. Not every clone is retained; where verified, under half of the shortfall comes from an unresolved V gene, and the cause of the rest is unknown. Within this sample are some 97,000 clones, with roughly 90% of them counted one time only. Over 0.95% of the sample is taken by the ten largest. The sample consisted of unstimulated CD4+ T cells sorted from spleen or lymph node cells, taken before transplant. These receptors originate from a human donor who was the organ donor for an intestinal transplant.

The gene calls are TRBV6-1 and TRBJ2-5, with 7 bases fitting TRBD1. CDR1 and CDR2 (germline): MNHNS, SASEGT. This CDR3 region has 14 residues. Trimming took 8 bases from V and 7 from J; bases not matched to a gene: 13. CDR3 sequence: CASSPSTGQRTQYF. CDR3 nucleotide sequence: TGTGCCAGCTCACCCTCGACGGGACAGAGGACCCAGTACTTC.

This clone showed up just once. The rearrangement uses TRBV4-1 and TRBJ1-2; D unclear. This CDR3 spans 14 amino acids. V was clipped by 4 bases and J by 2 bases, with 11 bases between them. Germline V gene sequence: CDR1 MGHRA, CDR2 YSYEKL. Written as DNA, the CDR3 is TGCGCCAGCAGCCCTCCCGCAGGAAACTATGGCTACACCTTC. Residues: CASSPPAGNYGYTF.

The chain joins TRBV19 to TRBJ1-2, with 9 bases identical to TRBD1. The V gene end was trimmed by 5 bases and the J gene end by 5 bases; junction bases not matched to a gene: 3. The germline V gene encodes CDR1 LNHDA and CDR2 SQIVND (reference sequence). The CDR3 extends over 13 amino acids. CDR3 nucleotide sequence: TGTGCCAGTAGTCTGGACAGGGGATATGGCTACACCTTC. It translates to CASSLDRGYGYTF. Variable domain in full (rest from reference TRBV19 and TRBJ1-2): DGGITQSPKYLFRKEGQNVTLSCEQNLNHDAMYWYRQDPGQGLRLIYYSQIVNDFQKGDIAEGYSVSREKKESFPLTVTSAQKNPTAFYLCASSLDRGYGYTFGSGTRLTVV.

The rearrangement joins TRBV6-4 to TRBJ2-3; 7 bases fit TRBD2. Germline loops: CDR1 MRHNA, CDR2 SNTAGT. This CDR3 region has 14 residues. J gave up 10 bases and V 4 bases, and 11 bases lay outside the gene matches. CDR3 region: CASSGAGERAPQYF. The DNA for the CDR3 is TGTGCCAGCAGTGGCGCGGGAGAAAGAGCCCCGCAGTATTTT.

V is TRBV4-1 and J is TRBJ2-1; 11 bases match TRBD2. V trimming: 4 bases; J trimming: 4 bases; junction bases outside the gene matches: 6. CDR1 is MGHRA and CDR2 is YSYEKL in the germline V gene. The CDR3 contains 16 residues. CDR3 nucleotide sequence: TGCGCCAGCAGCCGTACCGGGACTAGCGGATACAATGAGCAGTTCTTC. Translation gives CASSRTGTSGYNEQFF.

V usage is TRBV6-4 and J usage is TRBJ2-7; tentatively, D is TRBD1 (6 bases). Germline values: CDR1 MRHNA, CDR2 SNTAGT. The CDR3 runs to 11 residues. This chain's CDR3 is CVPRGAYEQYF. CDR3 coding DNA: TGTGTCCCCAGGGGAGCCTACGAGCAGTACTTC.

CDR3 DNA: TGTGCCAGCAGCTTAGCGCTAAGGGGCGGGAACACTGAAGCTTTCTTT. Residues: CASSLALRGGNTEAFF. This chain connects TRBV7-9 to TRBJ1-1; the D gene is possibly TRBD1 (5 bases). Germline assignment: CDR1 SEHNR and CDR2 FQNEAQ (reference sequence). Deletions cut 0 bases from V and 1 base from J, with 12 bases between. This CDR3 region has 16 residues.

This clone was counted only a few times. The gene calls are TRBV10-3 and TRBJ1-2; no clear D gene. The CDR3 covers 12 residues. Trimming left V 3 bases short and J 1 base short, with 3 bases between. CDR1 is ENHRY and CDR2 is SYGVKD in the germline V gene. In nucleotides, the CDR3 is TGTGCCATCAGTGACCATAACTATGGCTACACCTTC. It translates to CAISDHNYGYTF.

There are many counts of this clone. This rearrangement joins TRBV6-1 to TRBJ1-3; 8 nucleotides match TRBD1. The CDR3 totals 15 residues. CDR1 is MNHNS, CDR2 SASEGT, per germline. V gave up 7 bases and J gave up 0 bases; unmatched junction bases: 5. In nucleotides, the CDR3 is TGTGCCAGCATGGGACAGGCAACCTCTGGAAACACCATATATTTT. It translates to CASMGQATSGNTIYF.

This clone was found once. The junction departs from the called germline gene at one end, perhaps through a read error. The rearrangement links TRBV18 to TRBJ1-4; no clear D. Germline values: CDR1 KGHSH, CDR2 LQKENI. The CDR3 consists of 12 residues. Here the CDR3 reads CASSPPEGRMRF. The CDR3, as DNA: TGTGCCAGCTCACCACCGGAAGGACGGATGAGATTT.

J is TRBJ1-5 and V is TRBV10-3, with D maybe TRBD1 (5 bases). The CDR3 length is 15 residues. From germline, CDR1 is ENHRY and CDR2 SYGVKD. V gave up 10 bases and J gave up 3 bases, with 19 bases separating them. CDR3 protein: CATSRDPHSNQPQHF. For the CDR3, the DNA is TGTGCCACAAGCCGGGACCCTCACTCCAATCAGCCCCAGCATTTT.

This clone was recorded a few times. This chain uses TRBV27 with TRBJ2-5; weak D call: TRBD1 (5 bases). V gave up 6 bases and J gave up 5 bases, with 13 bases separating them. CDR3 length: 13 amino acids. CDR1 MNHEY and CDR2 SMNVEV come from the germline V gene (reference sequence). CDR3 residues: CASSRLGQETQYF. The DNA of the CDR3 is TGTGCCAGCAGCAGACTGGGGCAGGAGACCCAGTACTTC.

The chain recombines TRBV10-1 with TRBJ2-3; 12 bases are a match to TRBD1. The CDR3 runs to 15 residues. The J segment lost 2 bases and the V segment lost 5 bases, leaving 2 bases of the junction unmatched. The V gene's germline CDR1 is WNHNN and CDR2 SYGVQD (reference sequence). The CDR3 protein is CASSPGQGATDTQYF. The CDR3 DNA reads as TGCGCCAGCAGTCCGGGACAGGGGGCCACAGATACGCAGTATTTT.

J is TRBJ2-6 and V is TRBV28, with D possibly called TRBD1 or TRBD2 (5 bases each). The germline V gene has CDR1 MDHEN and CDR2 SYDVKM. CDR3 size: 16 residues. The ends were cut back, 11 bases at V and 1 base at J, with 18 bases in the middle. In DNA form, the CDR3 reads TGTGCCGCCGGCGGGCAGGGTCCGTCTGGGGCCAACGTCCTGACTTTC. This gives the protein CAAGGQGPSGANVLTF.

V is TRBV5-5 and J is TRBJ1-1; no clear D gene. V lost 0 bases to trimming and J lost 1 base, with 7 bases between them. This CDR3 comprises 14 residues. Germline V gene data show CDR1 as SGHKS and CDR2 as YYEKEE (reference sequence). The CDR3 DNA is TGTGCCAGCAGCTTGGTCTTTACGAACACTGAAGCTTTCTTT. The encoded protein is CASSLVFTNTEAFF.

The rearrangement joins TRBV11-2 to TRBJ1-6, with D maybe TRBD1 (5 bases). This CDR3 is built from 15 residues. CDR1 and CDR2 from the germline V gene are SGHAT and FQNNGV. V gave up 5 bases and J gave up 7 bases, with 15 bases separating them. Here the CDR3 DNA reads TGTGCCAGCAGCCCGGGGGGTTCCCCCAATTCACCCCTCCACTTT. Protein product: CASSPGGSPNSPLHF.

The J gene is TRBJ2-5, the V gene TRBV7-8, with D perhaps TRBD2 (6 bases). V lost 5 bases to trimming and J lost 5 bases, with 9 bases between them. The CDR3 runs 12 residues. CDR1 and CDR2 from the germline V gene are SGHVS and FQNEAQ. The DNA of the CDR3 is TGTGCCAGCAGCGGACTATTGGAGACCCAGTACTTC. Translated, it gives CASSGLLETQYF.

The genes are TRBV6-1 and TRBJ1-4; no reliable D call. The germline V and J ends were trimmed by 6 bases and 0 bases, with 8 bases remaining between them. Germline V CDR1 and CDR2: MNHNS, SASEGT. The CDR3 loop spans 14 amino acids. CDR3: CASSYSTTNEKLFF. The CDR3 coding sequence is TGTGCCAGCAGCTACAGCACAACTAATGAAAAACTGTTTTTT.

CDR3 in DNA: TGTGCCAGCAGCTTGGATACAGGGAACTATGGCTACACCTTC. Encoded protein: CASSLDTGNYGYTF. The V and J genes are TRBV5-6 and TRBJ1-2; possible D gene TRBD1, 6 bases. The CDR3 runs 14 residues. Trimming removed 0 bases at V and 2 bases at J, with 8 bases between. The germline gives CDR1 SGHDT, CDR2 YYEEEE.

This clone was seen a single time. The chain joins TRBV5-1 to TRBJ1-1, with D possibly matching TRBD1 (6 bases). The V gene's germline CDR1 is SGHRS and CDR2 YFSETQ. The length of the CDR3 is 12 residues. V was shortened by 4 bases and J by 11 bases, with 15 bases between the two germline ends. The CDR3 nucleotides read TGCGCCAGCAGCGCAACACAGGGTACGGCTTTCTTT. This sequence encodes CASSATQGTAFF. Combining the CDR3 with reference TRBV5-1 and TRBJ1-1 gives the whole variable domain KAGVTQTPRYLIKTRGQQVTLSCSPISGHRSVSWYQQTPGQGLQFLFEYFSETQRNKGNFPGRFSGRQFSNSRSEMNVSTLELGDSALYLCASSATQGTAFFGQGTRLTVV.

The chain uses TRBV7-2 and TRBJ1-5; no clear D gene. The CDR3 extends over 13 amino acids. Germline CDR1 reads SGHTA; CDR2 reads FQGNSA. V was cut by 4 bases and J by 9 bases, with 13 bases left in between. The CDR3 is CASSSPLSGPQHF. The CDR3 nucleotides are TGTGCCAGCAGCTCTCCCTTAAGCGGGCCCCAGCATTTT.

The rearrangement links TRBV7-3 to TRBJ2-2; 8 nucleotides agree with TRBD2. Germline V lookup: CDR1 SGHTA, CDR2 FQGTGA. The junction had 9 bases not matched to a gene; V was cut back by 6 bases and J by 0 bases. This CDR3 comprises 17 residues. The CDR3 sequence: CASRPTSGGTNTGELFF. Here the CDR3 DNA reads TGTGCCAGCAGACCGACCAGCGGGGGTACGAACACCGGGGAGCTGTTTTTT.

This clone was seen a few times. The chain uses TRBV5-1 and TRBJ2-2, with D unclear. The V end lost 4 bases, the J end lost 0 bases, and 10 bases lay between the germline ends. This CDR3 is built from 15 residues. The germline V gene encodes CDR1 SGHRS and CDR2 YFSETQ. The CDR3 DNA follows: TGCGCCAGCAGCCCGAACCCCGCGAACACCGGGGAGCTGTTTTTT. This encodes CASSPNPANTGELFF.

V is TRBV19 and J is TRBJ1-4; no definite D call. CDR1 and CDR2 from the germline V gene are LNHDA and SQIVND (reference sequence). Trimming pared 5 bases from V and 3 bases from J, leaving 19 bases between. The CDR3 is made up of 17 amino acids. CDR3 bases: TGTGCCAGTAGTTCGTCCTTGGGTTTCGGAGCTAATGAAAAACTGTTTTTT. The encoded protein is CASSSSLGFGANEKLFF.

The V gene is TRBV6-5, the J gene TRBJ1-5, with D possibly matching TRBD1 (5 bases). Germline V gene sequence: CDR1 MNHEY, CDR2 SVGAGI. The CDR3 extends over 13 amino acids. The germline V and J ends were trimmed by 4 bases and 7 bases, with 11 bases remaining between them. DNA for the CDR3: TGTGCCAGCAGTTTACAGGTACTACAGCCCCAGCATTTT. It translates to CASSLQVLQPQHF.

Only one count was recorded for this clone. V and J are TRBV6-5 and TRBJ2-7; possible D gene TRBD2, 5 bases. CDR1 is MNHEY, CDR2 SVGAGI, per germline. V lost 2 bases, J lost 3 bases, and 14 bases lay in between. This CDR3 is 15 amino acids long. The DNA for the CDR3 is TGTGCCAGCAGTTACAACGCCGGGGTCTTCTACGAGCAGTACTTC. Residues: CASSYNAGVFYEQYF.

This clone was counted only a few times. No DNA is shown, since the ends of the CDR3 on it are uncertain; the CDR3 is the one TCRdb lists. V and J are TRBV7-9 and TRBJ1-6. Both ends counted, the CDR3 spans 14 residues. The V gene's germline CDR1 is SEHNR and CDR2 FQNEAQ (reference sequence). CDR3 sequence: CASSLRGVFWPLHF.